The 28 T cell receptor beta chains below were found in one sample sequenced in a study of blood T cells in healthy people across ages. It was with a sample-barcoded 5' primer and a J-beta primer mix that a second PCR of about 7 to 12 cycles was run. A single record per CDR3 protein comes from TCRdb applying MiXCR to the 5' RACE reads. The sample lists roughly 800,000 distinct CDR3 sequences, 55% to 75% occurring once. Sequencing was done on a sample of blood. The origin of the receptors is a man younger than 45 in good health.

V usage is TRBV10-3 and J usage is TRBJ2-6; possible D gene TRBD2, 6 bases. Per germline, CDR1 ENHRY and CDR2 SYGVKD. Trimming removed 4 bases from V and 1 base from J, with 17 bases in between. This CDR3 contains 18 residues. The CDR3 DNA reads TGTGCCATCAGTGCGGGACTTCCCGGTGCATCTGGGGCCAACGTCCTGACTTTC. Protein product: CAISAGLPGASGANVLTF.

This rearrangement joins TRBV3-1 to TRBJ1-2; D is possibly TRBD1 (6 bases). Germline assignment: CDR1 LGHDT and CDR2 YNNKEL (reference sequence). This CDR3 contains 16 residues. V was clipped by 3 bases and J by 4 bases, with 18 bases between them. This CDR3 reads CASSHTTGPSGYGYTF. The CDR3, as DNA: TGTGCCAGCAGCCATACAACAGGGCCTAGCGGCTATGGCTACACCTTC.

The V call is TRBV20-1, the J call TRBJ2-5, with a tentative D call TRBD1 (6 bases). With the DNA end fitting TRBJ2-7 better, the J assignment may be wrong. The CDR3 totals 15 residues. CDR1 and CDR2 from the germline V gene are DFQATT and SNEGSKA (reference sequence). CDR3 protein: CSAGMPPGTPFEQYF. The DNA for the CDR3 is TGCAGTGCTGGGATGCCCCCCGGGACACCGTTCGAGCAGTACTTC.

The rearrangement links TRBV6-1 to TRBJ2-5; a possible D gene is TRBD1 (6 bases). Germline values: CDR1 MNHNS, CDR2 SASEGT. The CDR3 has 14 residues. V was pared by 8 bases and J by 2 bases, with 15 bases between. The CDR3 here is CASLERTGQETQYF. CDR3 nucleotides: TGTGCCAGCTTGGAACGAACAGGGCAAGAGACCCAGTACTTC.

The rearrangement joins TRBV5-1 to TRBJ2-3; maybe TRBD2 (6 bases). Germline assignment: CDR1 SGHRS and CDR2 YFSETQ. Trimming removed 4 bases from V and 3 bases from J, with 18 bases in between. CDR3 length equals 16 residues. The CDR3 reads CASSKGSGETTDTQYF. CDR3 DNA sequence: TGCGCCAGCAGCAAGGGATCGGGGGAGACTACAGATACGCAGTATTTT. Using reference TRBV5-1 and TRBJ2-3 for the parts outside the CDR3, the full variable domain is KAGVTQTPRYLIKTRGQQVTLSCSPISGHRSVSWYQQTPGQGLQFLFEYFSETQRNKGNFPGRFSGRQFSNSRSEMNVSTLELGDSALYLCASSKGSGETTDTQYFGPGTRLTVL.

The J gene is TRBJ2-1, the V gene TRBV6-1; TRBD1 agrees at 7 bases. Germline V gene sequence: CDR1 MNHNS, CDR2 SASEGT. This CDR3 has 13 amino acids. The junction had 5 bases not matched to a gene; V was cut back by 7 bases and J by 5 bases. The CDR3, as DNA: TGTGCCAGCACGGACAGGCGAAACAATGAGCAGTTCTTC. This encodes CASTDRRNNEQFF.

About this clonotype: Relative to the germline gene, one junction end is altered; a read error may explain this. V and J are TRBV5-1 and TRBJ2-7; D tentatively fits TRBD1 or TRBD2 (6 bases each). The germline V gene has CDR1 SGHRS and CDR2 YFSETQ. This CDR3 has 15 residues. In DNA form, the CDR3 reads TGCGCCAGCAGCTTGCTCCAGGGGAAGGACTACGAGCAGTACTTT. Translated: CASSLLQGKDYEQYF.

This clonotype was detected only a few times. This chain connects TRBV7-3 to TRBJ2-3, with TRBD2 matching over 14 bases. Trimming cost V 5 bases and J 4 bases; bases outside gene matches: 2. CDR1 and CDR2 from the germline V gene are SGHTA and FQGTGA. The CDR3 extends over 15 amino acids. The DNA of the CDR3 is TGTGCCAGCAGCCCGGGACTAGCGGGAGCAGATACGCAGTATTTT. This codes for CASSPGLAGADTQYF. Full variable domain (missing parts from reference TRBV7-3 and TRBJ2-3): GAGVSQTPSNKVTEKGKYVELRCDPISGHTALYWYRQSLGQGPEFLIYFQGTGAADDSGLPNDRFFAVRPEGSVSTLKIQRTERGDSAVYLCASSPGLAGADTQYFGPGTRLTVL.

The rearrangement joins TRBV29-1 to TRBJ2-1, with 7 bases matching TRBD1. CDR1 is SQVTM and CDR2 is ANQGSEA in the germline V gene. Trimming cost V 6 bases and J 4 bases; bases outside gene matches: 3. The CDR3 is 12 amino acids. CDR3 residues: CSVGQDYNEQFF. CDR3 in DNA: TGCAGCGTCGGACAGGATTACAATGAGCAGTTCTTC.

The chain employs TRBV6-5 and TRBJ2-4, with D perhaps matching TRBD1 (8 bases). Germline CDR1 and CDR2: MNHEY and SVGAGI. CDR3 size: 16 residues. V lost 7 bases to trimming and J lost 13 bases, with 29 bases between them. CDR3 DNA: TGTGCCAGCACCCTCGAACAGGGGGGGAGGGGTGCGGAGCAGTACTTC. Amino acids: CASTLEQGGRGAEQYF.

The gene calls are TRBV7-2 and TRBJ2-3; D unclear. V was cut by 2 bases and J by 4 bases, with 7 bases left in between. CDR3 length equals 13 residues. Per germline, CDR1 SGHTA and CDR2 FQGNSA. The CDR3 is CASSLLFADTQYF. DNA for the CDR3: TGTGCCAGCAGCTTACTATTCGCAGATACGCAGTATTTT.

The chain employs TRBV7-2 and TRBJ2-1; TRBD2 aligns across 11 bases. Per the germline V gene, CDR1 is SGHTA and CDR2 is FQGNSA. The CDR3 spans 15 residues. With V trimmed by 6 bases and J by 7 bases, 8 bases remained unmatched. The CDR3 bases are TGTGCCAGCAGACTAGCGGGAGATCGGAGGAATGAGCAGTTCTTC. Amino acid sequence: CASRLAGDRRNEQFF.

DNA of the CDR3: TGTGCCAGCAGCTACAGGGCCGGGACTAGCACCAACGAGCAGTACTTC. Protein sequence: CASSYRAGTSTNEQYF. The rearrangement joins TRBV6-2 or TRBV6-3 to TRBJ2-5, with 9 bases fitting TRBD2. The DNA matches TRBJ2-7 better at its end, which makes the J call doubtful. Germline CDR1 is MNHEY and CDR2 is SVGEGT. This CDR3 is 16 amino acids long.

The rearrangement uses TRBV6-1 and TRBJ2-5; either TRBD1 or TRBD2 may supply D (6 bases each). The CDR3 loop spans 14 amino acids. Germline lookup yields CDR1 MNHNS and CDR2 SASEGT. V gave up 7 bases and J gave up 2 bases, with 14 bases separating them. CDR3 in amino acids: CASKEGHLQETQYF. Here the CDR3 DNA reads TGTGCCAGCAAGGAGGGACACCTACAAGAGACCCAGTACTTC.

This rearrangement joins TRBV21-1 to TRBJ2-7; the DNA was not compared with TRBD2, the D call given in the table. TRBV21-1 is an annotated pseudogene. The CDR3 is 15 amino acids. The CDR3 loop is CASSRKGKGGNEQYF. The CDR3 bases are TGTGCCAGCAGCAGGAAAGGGAAGGGAGGAAACGAGCAGTACTTC.

The genes are TRBV20-1 and TRBJ2-1; possibly TRBD2 for D (6 bases). The CDR3 is made up of 15 amino acids. Germline values: CDR1 DFQATT, CDR2 SNEGSKA (reference sequence). The V gene lost 2 bases and the J gene lost 6 bases, with 17 bases spanning the gap. CDR3 sequence: CSARHQAGGANEQFF. Written as DNA, the CDR3 is TGCAGTGCTAGACATCAGGCTGGCGGGGCCAATGAGCAGTTCTTC.

V gene TRBV7-9 combines with J gene TRBJ1-6; TRBD1 might be the D (5 bases). Germline loops: CDR1 SEHNR, CDR2 FQNEAQ (reference sequence). The V end was cut by 4 bases, the J end by 13 bases, with 14 bases between. CDR3 length: 13 residues. The CDR3 loop reads CASSSWGDFPLHF. CDR3 coding DNA: TGTGCCAGCAGCTCCTGGGGGGATTTCCCCCTCCACTTT.

The chain joins TRBV20-1 to TRBJ2-7; D possibly corresponds to TRBD2 (6 bases). This CDR3 is built from 15 residues. Germline V gives CDR1 DFQATT, CDR2 SNEGSKA (reference sequence). Trimming shortened V by 6 bases and J by 0 bases, and 18 bases separated the two germline ends. The CDR3 DNA is TGCAGTGCGCTACCCGGGACTCAACCCTCCTACGAGCAGTACTTC. It yields the protein CSALPGTQPSYEQYF.

V usage is TRBV11-1 and J usage is TRBJ1-2; possible D gene TRBD1, 5 bases. CDR1 is SGHAT and CDR2 is FQDESV in the germline V gene (reference sequence). The CDR3 totals 14 residues. V lost 5 bases and J 4 bases, leaving 14 bases between the germline ends. The chain's CDR3 is CASSRNGGIYGYTF. As DNA, the CDR3 is TGTGCCAGCAGCCGAAATGGGGGGATCTATGGCTACACCTTC.

The V and J genes are TRBV6-1 and TRBJ2-5, with D perhaps given as TRBD1 or TRBD2 (6 bases each). The J call is doubtful: the DNA matches TRBJ2-7 better. The CDR3 loop spans 11 amino acids. From germline, CDR1 is MNHNS and CDR2 SASEGT. CDR3 residues: CATVQGGEQYF. The CDR3 DNA follows: TGTGCCACCGTACAGGGAGGCGAGCAGTACTTC.

The chain employs TRBV6-1 and TRBJ2-5, with unresolved D. Per germline, CDR1 MNHNS and CDR2 SASEGT. V shed 2 bases and J shed 1 base, with 8 bases lying between them. This CDR3 spans 14 amino acids. For the CDR3, the DNA is TGTGCCAGCAGTGAAAAGCCAGTCCAAGAGACCCAGTACTTC. Amino acid sequence: CASSEKPVQETQYF.

This clonotype was seen repeatedly, ten times or more. This chain links TRBV7-2 with TRBJ2-7; D is unresolved. The CDR3 has 13 amino acids. Germline lookup yields CDR1 SGHTA and CDR2 FQGNSA. Trimming left V 5 bases short and J 0 bases short, with 8 bases between. The chain's CDR3 is CASSVLGSYEQYF. As DNA, the CDR3 is TGTGCCAGCAGCGTACTCGGCTCCTACGAGCAGTACTTC.

In its sample, this clonotype was seen a few times. J is TRBJ1-2 and V is TRBV6-6, with D uncertain. The CDR3 has 14 residues. With 7 bases removed from V and 4 bases from J, the gap between germline ends came to 16 bases. Looked up from germline, CDR1 is MNHNY and CDR2 is SVGAGI (reference sequence). This CDR3 reads CASIRPEGGYGYTF. In nucleotides, the CDR3 is TGTGCCAGCATCCGCCCGGAGGGTGGCTATGGCTACACCTTC.

J is TRBJ2-1 and V is TRBV2; D call uncertain. V was pared by 4 bases and J by 6 bases, with 10 bases between. This CDR3 is 13 amino acids long. Germline V gene sequence: CDR1 SNHLY, CDR2 FYNNEI. CDR3 coding DNA: TGTGCCAGCAGTGGGGGTCTTTTCAATGAGCAGTTCTTC. Its translation is CASSGGLFNEQFF.

Note on this clonotype: The junction departs from the called germline gene at one end, perhaps through a read error. The chain links TRBV7-2 to TRBJ2-7; D not certain. The CDR3 is 13 residues long. CDR1 is SGHTA, CDR2 FQGNSA, per germline. CDR3 in amino acids: CAGSVPSSYEQYF. CDR3 nucleotides: TGTGCCGGCAGCGTACCATCCTCCTACGAGCAGTACTTC.

This clonotype was counted only a few times. The V gene is TRBV25-1, the J gene TRBJ1-1; TRBD1 is a possible D gene (6 bases). The CDR3 is 15 residues long. V dropped 2 bases and J dropped 1 base, with 11 bases sitting between them. CDR1 and CDR2 from the germline V gene are MGHDK and SYGVNS. CDR3 region: CASSETPTGNTEAFF. The CDR3, as DNA: TGTGCCAGCAGTGAAACCCCGACAGGGAACACTGAAGCTTTCTTT.

The rearrangement uses TRBV5-5 and TRBJ1-6; D call uncertain. Germline-derived CDR1 and CDR2 are SGHKS and YYEKEE (reference sequence). V lost 0 bases and J lost 7, with 8 bases in between. The CDR3 is 14 residues long. The CDR3 bases are TGTGCCAGCAGCTTGGACAGCGGGAATTCACCCCTCCACTTT. This sequence encodes CASSLDSGNSPLHF.

The rearrangement links TRBV7-2 to TRBJ2-3, with 10 bases aligning to TRBD2. Trimming took 2 bases from V and 6 from J; bases not matched to a gene: 11. Germline-derived CDR1 and CDR2 are SGHTA and FQGNSA. This CDR3 is 17 amino acids long. CDR3 region: CASSLQRGGVRADTQYF. The CDR3 nucleotides read TGTGCCAGCAGCTTACAGCGGGGGGGCGTTCGCGCTGATACGCAGTATTTT.